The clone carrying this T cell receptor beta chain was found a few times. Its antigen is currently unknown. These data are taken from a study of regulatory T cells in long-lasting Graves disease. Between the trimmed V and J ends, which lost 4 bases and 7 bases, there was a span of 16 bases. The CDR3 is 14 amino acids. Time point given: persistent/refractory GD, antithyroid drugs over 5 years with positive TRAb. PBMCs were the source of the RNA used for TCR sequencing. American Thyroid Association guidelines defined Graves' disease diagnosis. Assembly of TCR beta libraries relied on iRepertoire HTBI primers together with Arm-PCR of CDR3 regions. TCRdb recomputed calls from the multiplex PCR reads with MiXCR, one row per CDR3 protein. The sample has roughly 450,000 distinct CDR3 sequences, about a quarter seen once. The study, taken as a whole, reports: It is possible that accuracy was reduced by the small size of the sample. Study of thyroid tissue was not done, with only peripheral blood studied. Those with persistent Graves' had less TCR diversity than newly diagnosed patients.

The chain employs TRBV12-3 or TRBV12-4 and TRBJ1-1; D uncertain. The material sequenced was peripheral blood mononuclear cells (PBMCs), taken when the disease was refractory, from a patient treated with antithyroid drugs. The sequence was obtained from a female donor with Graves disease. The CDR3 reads CASSSVSSYHEAFF. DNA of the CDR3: TGTGCCAGCAGTTCCGTGTCGTCGTATCATGAAGCTTTCTTT.